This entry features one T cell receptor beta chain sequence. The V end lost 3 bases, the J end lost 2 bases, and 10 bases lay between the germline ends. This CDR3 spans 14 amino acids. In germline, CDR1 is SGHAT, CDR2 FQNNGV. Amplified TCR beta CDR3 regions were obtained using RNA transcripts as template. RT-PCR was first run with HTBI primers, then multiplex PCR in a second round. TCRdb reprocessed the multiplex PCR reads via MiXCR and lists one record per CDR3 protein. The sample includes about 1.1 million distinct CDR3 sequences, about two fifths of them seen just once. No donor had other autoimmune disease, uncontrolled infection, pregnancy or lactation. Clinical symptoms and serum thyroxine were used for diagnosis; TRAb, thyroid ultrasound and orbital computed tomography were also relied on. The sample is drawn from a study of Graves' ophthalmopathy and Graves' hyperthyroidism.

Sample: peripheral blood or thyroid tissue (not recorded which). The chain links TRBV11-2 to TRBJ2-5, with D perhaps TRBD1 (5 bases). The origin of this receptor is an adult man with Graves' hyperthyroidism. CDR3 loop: CASSLTEIQETQYF. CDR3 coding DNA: TGTGCCAGCAGCTTGACAGAAATACAAGAGACCCAGTACTTC.